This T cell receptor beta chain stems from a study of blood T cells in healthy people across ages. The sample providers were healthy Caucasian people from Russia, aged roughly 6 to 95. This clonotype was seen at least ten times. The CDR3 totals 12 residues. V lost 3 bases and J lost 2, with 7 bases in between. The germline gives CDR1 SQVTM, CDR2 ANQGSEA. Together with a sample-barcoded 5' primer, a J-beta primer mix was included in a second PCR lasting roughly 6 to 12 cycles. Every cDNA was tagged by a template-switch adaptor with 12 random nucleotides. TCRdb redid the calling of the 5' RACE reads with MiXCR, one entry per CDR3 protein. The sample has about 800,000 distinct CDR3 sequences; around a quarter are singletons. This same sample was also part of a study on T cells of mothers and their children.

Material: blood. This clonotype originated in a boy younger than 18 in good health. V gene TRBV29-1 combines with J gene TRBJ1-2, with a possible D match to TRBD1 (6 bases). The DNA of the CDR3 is TGCAGCGTTGAGGACAGCAACTATGGCTACACCTTC. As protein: CSVEDSNYGYTF. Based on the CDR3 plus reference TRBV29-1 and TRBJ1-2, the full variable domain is SAVISQKPSRDICQRGTSLTIQCQVDSQVTMMFWYRQQPGQSLTLIATANQGSEATYESGFVIDKFPISRPNLTFSTLTVSNMSPEDSSIYLCSVEDSNYGYTFGSGTRLTVV.